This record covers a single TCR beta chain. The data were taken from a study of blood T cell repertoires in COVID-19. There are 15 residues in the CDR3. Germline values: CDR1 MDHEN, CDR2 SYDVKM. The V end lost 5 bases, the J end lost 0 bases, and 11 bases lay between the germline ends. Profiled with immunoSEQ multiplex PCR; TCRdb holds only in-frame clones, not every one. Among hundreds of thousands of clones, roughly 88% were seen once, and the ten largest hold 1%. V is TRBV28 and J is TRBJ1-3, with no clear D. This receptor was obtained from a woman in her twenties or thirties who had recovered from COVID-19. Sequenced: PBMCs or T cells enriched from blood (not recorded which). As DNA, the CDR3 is TGTGCCAGCAGTCTGAGTTTAAACTCTGGAAACACCATATATTTT. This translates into CASSLSLNSGNTIYF. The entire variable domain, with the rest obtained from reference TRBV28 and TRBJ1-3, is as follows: DVKVTQSSRYLVKRTGEKVFLECVQDMDHENMFWYRQDPGLGLRLIYFSYDVKMKEKGDIPEGYSVSREKKERFSLILESASTNQTSMYLCASSLSLNSGNTIYFGEGSWLTVV.